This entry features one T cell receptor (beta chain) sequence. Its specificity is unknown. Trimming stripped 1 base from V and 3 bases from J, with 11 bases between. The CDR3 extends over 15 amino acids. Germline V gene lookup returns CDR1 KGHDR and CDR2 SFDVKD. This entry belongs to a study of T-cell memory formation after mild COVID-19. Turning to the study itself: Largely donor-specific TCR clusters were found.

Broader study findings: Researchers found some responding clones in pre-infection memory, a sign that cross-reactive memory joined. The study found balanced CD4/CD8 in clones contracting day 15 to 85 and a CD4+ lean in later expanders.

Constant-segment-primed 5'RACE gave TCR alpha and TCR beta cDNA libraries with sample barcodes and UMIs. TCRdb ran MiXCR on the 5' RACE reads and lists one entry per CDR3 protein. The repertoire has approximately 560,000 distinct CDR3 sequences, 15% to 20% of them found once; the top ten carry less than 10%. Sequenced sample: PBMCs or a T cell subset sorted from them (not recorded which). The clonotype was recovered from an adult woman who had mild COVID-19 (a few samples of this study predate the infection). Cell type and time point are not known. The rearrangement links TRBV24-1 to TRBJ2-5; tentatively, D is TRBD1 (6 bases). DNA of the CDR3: TGTGCCACCAGTGATTTCCGGACAGAAGAAGAGACCCAGTACTTC. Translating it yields CATSDFRTEEETQYF.